The T cell receptor beta chain under discussion was sequenced for a study of blood T cell repertoires in COVID-19. This clone was seen more than once but under ten times. Libraries were prepared by immunoSEQ multiplex PCR; TCRdb keeps only in-frame clonotypes and omits some of them. The sample consists of around 130,000 clones, over 75% of them appearing once. The receptor's source is a woman in her 70s with acute or convalescent COVID-19. Sequenced material: peripheral blood.

The CDR3 reads CASLFFLNTEAFF. DNA for the CDR3: TGTGCCAGCCTATTCTTTTTGAACACTGAAGCTTTCTTT. The chain couples TRBV12-3 or TRBV12-4 to TRBJ1-1; D remains unclear. The CDR3 runs 13 residues. V was cut by 8 bases and J by 0 bases, with 10 bases left in between.